This TCR beta chain emerged from a study of identical twins. TCRdb independently ran MiXCR on the 5' RACE reads; one entry per CDR3 protein. The repertoire holds under 900,000 distinct CDR3 sequences, with approximately 13% as singletons. From germline, CDR1 is SGHVS and CDR2 FNYEAQ. The CDR3 consists of 17 residues. The V segment lost 5 bases and the J segment 3 bases; nucleotides outside the gene matches: 10. Another study also made use of these data, one on yellow fever vaccine responses in identical twins.

The V gene is TRBV7-6, the J gene TRBJ2-6; 7 bases are a match to TRBD2. Input material: PBMCs. This clonotype was obtained from a woman younger than 35 in good health. The DNA of the CDR3 is TGTGCCAGCAGCGCGGGGGTAAATCCACTTGGGGCCAACGTCCTGACTTTC. It is translated as CASSAGVNPLGANVLTF.